This passage covers 19 T cell receptor beta chains from one sample sequenced in a study of blood T cell repertoires in COVID-19. Assay: immunoSEQ multiplex PCR; the TCRdb copy retains only in-frame clones and omits some. The data contain approximately 120,000 clones, about 85% of them singletons. Sequencing was done on a sample of peripheral blood. These receptors all come from a woman aged 80 or over with COVID-19, enrolled during active disease.

This clone came up once. The chain employs TRBV7-2 and TRBJ2-7; D call uncertain. Germline values: CDR1 SGHTA, CDR2 FQGNSA. V was cut by 0 bases and J by 0 bases, with 9 bases left in between. The CDR3 is 15 amino acids. CDR3 region: CASSLAPTFSYEQYF. CDR3 DNA sequence: TGTGCCAGCAGCTTAGCCCCCACATTCTCCTACGAGCAGTACTTC.

This clone was seen only a few times. In DNA, the CDR3 is TGTGCCAGCAGCCTGGGGAGGGTGGGAGAGCAGTACTTC. It is translated as CASSLGRVGEQYF. This chain uses TRBV5-6 with TRBJ2-7, with 7 nucleotides matching TRBD2. The CDR3 totals 13 residues. Germline trimming cut 4 bases from V and 7 bases from J; bases unmatched to any gene: 8. The germline CDR1 and CDR2 sequences are SGHDT and YYEEEE.

The rearrangement joins TRBV25-1 to TRBJ1-6; 9 bases map to TRBD1. V trimming: 8 bases; J trimming: 8 bases; junction bases outside the gene matches: 4. The germline gives CDR1 MGHDK, CDR2 SYGVNS. The CDR3 is 13 residues long. The CDR3 bases are TGTGCCAGCCGATGGACAGGGGATTCACCCCTCCACTTT. It yields the protein CASRWTGDSPLHF.

The chain has TRBV9 and TRBJ2-1, with 8 bases fitting TRBD2. Germline V gives CDR1 SGDLS, CDR2 YYNGEE. The V gene end was trimmed by 0 bases and the J gene end by 3 bases; junction bases not matched to a gene: 5. CDR3 size: 16 residues. The CDR3 reads CASSVAAGGRYNEQFF. DNA for the CDR3: TGTGCCAGCAGCGTAGCTGCGGGGGGACGCTACAATGAGCAGTTCTTC.

This CDR3 reads CASSWGTSGSNEQFF. CDR3 bases: TGTGCCAGCTCGTGGGGTACCAGCGGGAGCAATGAGCAGTTCTTC. The rearrangement links TRBV9 to TRBJ2-1; 8 nucleotides agree with TRBD2. The CDR3 length is 15 residues. Trimming cost V 7 bases and J 6 bases; bases outside gene matches: 12. The germline V gene has CDR1 SGDLS and CDR2 YYNGEE.

This rearrangement joins TRBV28 to TRBJ1-1; D uncertain. The germline V and J ends were trimmed by 5 bases and 1 base, with 5 bases remaining between them. This CDR3 spans 12 amino acids. Germline CDR1 reads MDHEN; CDR2 reads SYDVKM. The CDR3 DNA reads as TGTGCCAGCAGTCCCAGGAACACTGAAGCTTTCTTT. Encoded protein: CASSPRNTEAFF.

The chain couples TRBV10-3 to TRBJ2-5, with 9 bases that match TRBD2. The junction had 10 bases not matched to a gene; V was cut back by 6 bases and J by 5 bases. CDR1 is ENHRY and CDR2 is SYGVKD in the germline V gene. This CDR3 contains 15 residues. Here the CDR3 reads CAISPNSGRWETQYF. DNA of the CDR3: TGTGCCATCAGCCCAAATAGCGGGAGATGGGAGACCCAGTACTTC.

The chain recombines TRBV4-3 with TRBJ2-3; 8 bases are shared with TRBD2. The CDR3 has 14 amino acids. From germline, CDR1 is LGHNA and CDR2 YSLEER. The V gene end was trimmed by 4 bases and the J gene end by 6 bases; junction bases not matched to a gene: 6. The CDR3 protein is CASSRGLAEDTQYF. DNA of the CDR3: TGCGCCAGCAGCCGCGGACTAGCTGAGGATACGCAGTATTTT.

The rearrangement uses TRBV6-2 or TRBV6-3 and TRBJ1-4; D not certain. The CDR3 runs 17 residues. Deletions cut 4 bases from V and 5 bases from J, with 20 bases between. Germline V gene lookup returns CDR1 MNHEY and CDR2 SVGEGT. In nucleotides, the CDR3 is TGTGCCAGCAGTTTCAATGGGCCGAGGGCGCGGAATGAAAAACTGTTTTTT. This codes for CASSFNGPRARNEKLFF.

The genes are TRBV28 and TRBJ2-1; no clear D. The V gene's germline CDR1 is MDHEN and CDR2 SYDVKM. V lost 5 bases to trimming and J lost 7 bases, with 9 bases between them. The CDR3 is 12 residues long. CDR3 residues: CASSLPGNEQFF. The CDR3, as DNA: TGTGCCAGCAGTCTCCCCGGGAATGAGCAGTTCTTC.

V usage is TRBV6-2 or TRBV6-3 and J usage is TRBJ2-5; 10 bases agree with TRBD2. With 6 bases clipped from V and 5 bases from J, the junction kept 12 bases outside the gene matches. The germline V gene encodes CDR1 MNHEY and CDR2 SVGEGT. The CDR3 is 16 amino acids. CDR3 residues: CASSLGAGGPGETQYF. CDR3 coding DNA: TGTGCCAGCAGCCTCGGAGCGGGAGGGCCGGGGGAGACCCAGTACTTC.

V is TRBV6-5 and J is TRBJ1-1, with a possible D match to TRBD1 (5 bases). The germline V gene has CDR1 MNHEY and CDR2 SVGAGI. Trimming left V 5 bases short and J 5 bases short, with 18 bases between. The CDR3 totals 15 residues. The CDR3 sequence: CASSNHGGGGTEAFF. CDR3 bases: TGTGCCAGCAGTAACCACGGGGGTGGGGGTACTGAAGCTTTCTTT.

The CDR3 reads CAISVNRGYEQYF. The CDR3 coding sequence is TGTGCCATCAGTGTCAACAGGGGTTACGAGCAGTACTTC. This chain uses TRBV10-3 with TRBJ2-7; TRBD1 agrees at 7 bases. V dropped 4 bases and J dropped 4; count of bases not matched to a gene: 4. The CDR3 contains 13 residues. CDR1 ENHRY and CDR2 SYGVKD come from the germline V gene.

This clone was recorded only once. The chain has TRBV5-1 and TRBJ2-3; TRBD2 might be the D (6 bases). Per the germline V gene, CDR1 is SGHRS and CDR2 is YFSETQ. V gave up 5 bases and J gave up 0 bases, with 13 bases separating them. The CDR3 runs to 15 residues. The CDR3 DNA sequence: TGCGCCAGCAGTACAGGCGGGGCTAGCACAGATACGCAGTATTTT. It specifies CASSTGGASTDTQYF.

The chain combines TRBV7-8 with TRBJ1-4, with no clear D. V shed 3 bases and J shed 5 bases, with 4 bases lying between them. Per germline, CDR1 SGHVS and CDR2 FQNEAQ. The CDR3 contains 12 residues. CDR3 sequence (DNA): TGTGCCAGCAGCTTCAGAAATGAAAAACTGTTTTTT. Translating it yields CASSFRNEKLFF.

The V gene is TRBV18, the J gene TRBJ1-4, with D perhaps matching TRBD1 (6 bases). Germline V CDR1 and CDR2: KGHSH, LQKENI. The CDR3 contains 14 residues. V dropped 6 bases and J dropped 5 bases, with 13 bases sitting between them. The CDR3 spells CASSQTGSNEKLFF. The CDR3, as DNA: TGTGCCAGCTCCCAGACAGGCTCAAATGAAAAACTGTTTTTT.

This sequence joins TRBV5-1 and TRBJ2-5; tentative D call: TRBD2 (5 bases). The CDR3 runs 13 residues. From germline, CDR1 is SGHRS and CDR2 YFSETQ. V dropped 4 bases and J dropped 5 bases, with 12 bases sitting between them. The CDR3 sequence is CASSPLSGETQYF. The CDR3, as DNA: TGCGCCAGCAGCCCGCTCTCGGGGGAGACCCAGTACTTC.

This sequence joins TRBV2 and TRBJ1-5, with D perhaps matching TRBD1 (6 bases). Germline V gene lookup returns CDR1 SNHLY and CDR2 FYNNEI. The V gene lost 5 bases and the J gene lost 10 bases, with 15 bases spanning the gap. The CDR3 runs 13 residues. The chain's CDR3 is CASSRDKGLPQHF. The CDR3 DNA is TGTGCCAGCAGTAGGGACAAGGGGTTACCCCAGCATTTT.

The chain is built from TRBV25-1 and TRBJ2-3; TRBD2 matches 13 bases. With V trimmed by 5 bases and J by 4 bases, 9 bases remained unmatched. Per germline, CDR1 MGHDK and CDR2 SYGVNS. This CDR3 has 17 residues. CDR3 sequence (DNA): TGTGCCAGCAGTTTAAGGACTAGCGGGAGAGGGCCAGATACGCAGTATTTT. This gives the protein CASSLRTSGRGPDTQYF.